This T cell receptor beta chain was identified in a study of regulatory T cells in long-lasting Graves disease. HTBI primers from iRepertoire and Arm-PCR of CDR3 regions yielded the TCR beta libraries. TCRdb fed the multiplex PCR reads into MiXCR, producing one record per CDR3 protein. The sample holds about 420,000 distinct CDR3 sequences; around 15% are singletons and the top ten take 20% to 25%. This CDR3 comprises 15 residues. CDR1 DFQATT and CDR2 SNEGSKA come from the germline V gene (reference sequence). V lost 1 base and J 8 bases, leaving 18 bases between the germline ends. This clonotype has a count of ten or more. Noted time point: newly diagnosed GD, antithyroid drugs for less than 3 months. Isolated PBMC RNA provided the starting material for the TCR library. In addition, the sample was reused for a study of T cells in Graves' hyperthyroidism and ophthalmopathy.

The chain recombines TRBV20-1 with TRBJ2-1, with D perhaps TRBD1 (8 bases). The receptor was isolated from a woman aged 18-29 years with Graves disease. The sample was peripheral blood mononuclear cells (PBMCs), taken at new diagnosis, from a patient treated with antithyroid drugs. The CDR3 nucleotides are TGCAGTGCTAGAGTACAGGGGGGAGGGCGTGATGAGCAGTTCTTC. This translates into CSARVQGGGRDEQFF.